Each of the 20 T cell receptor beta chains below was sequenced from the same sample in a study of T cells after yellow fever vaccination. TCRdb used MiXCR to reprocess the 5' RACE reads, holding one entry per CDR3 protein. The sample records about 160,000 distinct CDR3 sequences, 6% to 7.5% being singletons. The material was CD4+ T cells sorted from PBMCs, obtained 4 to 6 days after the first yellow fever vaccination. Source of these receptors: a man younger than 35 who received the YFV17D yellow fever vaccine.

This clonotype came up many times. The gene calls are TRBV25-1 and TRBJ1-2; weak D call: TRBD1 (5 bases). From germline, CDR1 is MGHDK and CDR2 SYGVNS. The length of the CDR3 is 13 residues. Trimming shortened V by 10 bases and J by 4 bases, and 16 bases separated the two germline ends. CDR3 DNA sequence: TGTGCCAACTCAGGGTTTAAGGGCTATGGCTACACCTTC. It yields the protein CANSGFKGYGYTF.

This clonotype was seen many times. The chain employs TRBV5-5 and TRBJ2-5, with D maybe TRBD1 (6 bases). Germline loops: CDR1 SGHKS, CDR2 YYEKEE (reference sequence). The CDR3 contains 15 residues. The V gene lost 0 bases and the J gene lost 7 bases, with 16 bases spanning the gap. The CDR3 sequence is CASSLVVKGEGTQYF. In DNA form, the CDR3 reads TGTGCCAGCAGCTTGGTAGTGAAGGGGGAAGGGACCCAGTACTTC.

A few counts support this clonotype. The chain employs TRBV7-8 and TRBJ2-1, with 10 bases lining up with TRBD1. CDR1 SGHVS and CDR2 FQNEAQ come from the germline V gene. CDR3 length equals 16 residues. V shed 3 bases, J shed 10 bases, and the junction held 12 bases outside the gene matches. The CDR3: CASSFLGQGGGGEQFF. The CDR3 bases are TGTGCCAGCAGCTTCCTAGGACAGGGGGGGGGAGGAGAGCAGTTCTTC.

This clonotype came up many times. The CDR3 here is CSARVPPDSGYGYTF. The CDR3 DNA sequence: TGCAGTGCTAGAGTCCCACCGGACTCCGGCTATGGCTACACCTTC. The V call is TRBV20-1, the J call TRBJ1-2; no definite D call. This CDR3 is built from 15 residues. Trimming removed 1 base at V and 4 bases at J, with 16 bases between. Germline CDR1 reads DFQATT; CDR2 reads SNEGSKA (reference sequence).

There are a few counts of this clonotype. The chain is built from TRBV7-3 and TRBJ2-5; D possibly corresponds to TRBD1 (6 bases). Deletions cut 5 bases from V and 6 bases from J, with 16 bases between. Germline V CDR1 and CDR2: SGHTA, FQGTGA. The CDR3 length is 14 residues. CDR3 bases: TGTGCCAGCAGCCCTACAGGGCTGGTGAAGACCCAGTACTTC. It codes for CASSPTGLVKTQYF.

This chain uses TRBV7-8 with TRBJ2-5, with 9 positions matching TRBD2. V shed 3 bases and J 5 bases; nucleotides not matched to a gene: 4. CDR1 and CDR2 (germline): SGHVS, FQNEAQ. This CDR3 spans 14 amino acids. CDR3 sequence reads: CASSFSTSGETQYF. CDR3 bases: TGTGCCAGCAGCTTTTCAACTAGCGGGGAGACCCAGTACTTC.

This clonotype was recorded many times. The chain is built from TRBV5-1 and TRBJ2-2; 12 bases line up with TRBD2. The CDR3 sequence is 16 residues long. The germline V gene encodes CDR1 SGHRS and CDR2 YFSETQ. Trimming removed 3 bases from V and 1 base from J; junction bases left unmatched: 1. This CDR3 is CASSWGLAGNTGELFF. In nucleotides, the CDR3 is TGCGCCAGCAGCTGGGGACTAGCGGGGAACACCGGGGAGCTGTTTTTT.

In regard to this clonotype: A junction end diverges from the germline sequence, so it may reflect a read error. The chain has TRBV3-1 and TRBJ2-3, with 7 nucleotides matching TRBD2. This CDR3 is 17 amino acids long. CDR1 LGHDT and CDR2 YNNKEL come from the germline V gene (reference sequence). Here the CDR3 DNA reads TGTGCCACCAGCCAAGACACAGCGGGACCTAGCACAGATACGCAGTATTTT. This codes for CATSQDTAGPSTDTQYF.

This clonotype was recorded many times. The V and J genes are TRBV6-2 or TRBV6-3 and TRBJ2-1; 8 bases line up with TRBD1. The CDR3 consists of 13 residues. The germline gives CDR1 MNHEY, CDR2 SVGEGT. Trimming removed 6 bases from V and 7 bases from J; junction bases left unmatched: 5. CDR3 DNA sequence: TGTGCCAGCAGCGGACAGGGAGTAAATGAGCAGTTCTTC. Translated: CASSGQGVNEQFF.

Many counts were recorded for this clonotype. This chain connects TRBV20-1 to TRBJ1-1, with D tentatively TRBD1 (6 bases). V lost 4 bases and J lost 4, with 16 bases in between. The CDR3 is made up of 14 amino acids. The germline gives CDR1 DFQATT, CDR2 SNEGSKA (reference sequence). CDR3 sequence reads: CSAIRGQGSTEAFF. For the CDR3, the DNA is TGCAGTGCTATTCGGGGGCAGGGGAGCACTGAAGCTTTCTTT.

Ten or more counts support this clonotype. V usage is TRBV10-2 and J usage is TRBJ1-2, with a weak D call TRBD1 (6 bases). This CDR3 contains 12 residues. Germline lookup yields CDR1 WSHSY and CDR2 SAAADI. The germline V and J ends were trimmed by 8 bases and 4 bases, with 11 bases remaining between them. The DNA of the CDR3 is TGCGCCAGCCAGCAGGACAGCTATGGCTACACCTTC. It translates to CASQQDSYGYTF.

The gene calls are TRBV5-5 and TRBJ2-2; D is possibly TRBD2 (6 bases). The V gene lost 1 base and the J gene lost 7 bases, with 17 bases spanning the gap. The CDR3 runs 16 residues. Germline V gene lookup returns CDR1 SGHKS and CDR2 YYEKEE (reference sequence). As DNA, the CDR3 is TGTGCCAGCAGCTTGAGAGTGGGGGGTACGATCGGGGAGCTGTTTTTT. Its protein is CASSLRVGGTIGELFF.

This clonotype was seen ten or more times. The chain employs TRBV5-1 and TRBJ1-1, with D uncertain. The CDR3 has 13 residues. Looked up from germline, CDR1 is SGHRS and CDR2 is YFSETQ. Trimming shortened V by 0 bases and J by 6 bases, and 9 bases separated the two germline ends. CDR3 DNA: TGCGCCAGCAGCTTGGGACTCTCGGCTGAAGCTTTCTTT. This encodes CASSLGLSAEAFF.

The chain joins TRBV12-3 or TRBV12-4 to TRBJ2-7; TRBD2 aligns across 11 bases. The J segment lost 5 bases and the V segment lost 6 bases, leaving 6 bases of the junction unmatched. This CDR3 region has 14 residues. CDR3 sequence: CASRRLAGFDEQYF. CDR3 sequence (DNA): TGTGCCAGCAGAAGACTAGCGGGGTTCGACGAGCAGTACTTC.

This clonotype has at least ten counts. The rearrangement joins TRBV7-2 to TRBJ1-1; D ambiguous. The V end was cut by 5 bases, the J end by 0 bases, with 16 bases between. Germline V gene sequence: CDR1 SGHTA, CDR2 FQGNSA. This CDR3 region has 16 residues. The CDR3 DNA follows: TGTGCCAGCAGCCCTCGGGGTACCGGGATGAACACTGAAGCTTTCTTT. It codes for CASSPRGTGMNTEAFF.

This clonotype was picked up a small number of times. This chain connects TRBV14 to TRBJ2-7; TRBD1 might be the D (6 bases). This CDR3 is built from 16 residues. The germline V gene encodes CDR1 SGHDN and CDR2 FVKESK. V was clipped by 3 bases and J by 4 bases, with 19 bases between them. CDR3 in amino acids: CASSQKTGPMKYEQYV. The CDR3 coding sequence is TGTGCCAGCAGCCAGAAAACAGGGCCGATGAAATACGAGCAGTACGTC.

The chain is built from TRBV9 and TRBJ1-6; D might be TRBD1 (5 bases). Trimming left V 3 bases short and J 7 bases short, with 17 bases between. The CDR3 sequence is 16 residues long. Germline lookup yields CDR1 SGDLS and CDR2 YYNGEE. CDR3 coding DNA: TGTGCCAGCAGCGGGCTGTACGGGACCCGAAATTCACCCCTCCACTTT. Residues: CASSGLYGTRNSPLHF.

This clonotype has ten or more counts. The CDR3 sequence is CASRTGPNEKLFF. CDR3 coding DNA: TGTGCCAGCAGGACAGGGCCGAATGAAAAACTGTTTTTT. The chain couples TRBV6-6 to TRBJ1-4, with 7 bases fitting TRBD1. The CDR3 has 13 residues. Trimming at V came to 6 bases and at J to 5 bases, leaving 3 bases not matched to a gene. In germline, CDR1 is MNHNY, CDR2 SVGAGI (reference sequence).

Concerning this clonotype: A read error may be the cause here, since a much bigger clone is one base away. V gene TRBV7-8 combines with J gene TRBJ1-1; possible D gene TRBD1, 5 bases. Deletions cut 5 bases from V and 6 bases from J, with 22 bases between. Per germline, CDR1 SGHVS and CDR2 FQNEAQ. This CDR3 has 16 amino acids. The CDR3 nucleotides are TGTGCCAGCAGCCCCCGACCGATAGTGGGGGTATCTGAAGCTTTCTTT. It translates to CASSPRPIVGVSEAFF.

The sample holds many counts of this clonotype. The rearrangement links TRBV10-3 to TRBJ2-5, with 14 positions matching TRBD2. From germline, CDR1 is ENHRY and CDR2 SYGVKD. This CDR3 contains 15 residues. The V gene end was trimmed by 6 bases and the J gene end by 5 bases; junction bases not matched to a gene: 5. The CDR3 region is CAIRAGLAGEETQYF. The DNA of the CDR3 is TGTGCCATCAGGGCGGGACTAGCGGGGGAGGAGACCCAGTACTTC.